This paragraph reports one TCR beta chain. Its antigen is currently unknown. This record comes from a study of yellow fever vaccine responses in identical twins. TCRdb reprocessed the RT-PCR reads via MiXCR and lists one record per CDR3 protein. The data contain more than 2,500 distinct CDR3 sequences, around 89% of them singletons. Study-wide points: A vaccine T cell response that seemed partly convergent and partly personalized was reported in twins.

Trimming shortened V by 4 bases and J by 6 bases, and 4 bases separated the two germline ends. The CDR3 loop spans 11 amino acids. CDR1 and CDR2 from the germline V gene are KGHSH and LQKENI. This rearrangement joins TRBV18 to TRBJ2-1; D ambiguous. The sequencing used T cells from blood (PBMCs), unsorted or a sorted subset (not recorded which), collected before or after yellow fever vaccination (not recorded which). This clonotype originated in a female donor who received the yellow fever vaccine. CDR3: CASSQSNEQFF. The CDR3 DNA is TGTGCCAGCTCACAAAGCAATGAGCAGTTCTTC.